Each of the 22 T cell receptor beta chains below was sequenced from the same sample in a study of T cell repertoires in cytomegalovirus infection. One entry per CDR3 protein, called by TCRdb with MiXCR from the reads. The sample carries 200,000 to 300,000 distinct CDR3 sequences, roughly 13% recorded once. The sequenced sample consisted of PBMCs. All receptors derive from a human donor in good health (CMV status not recorded). Some clones in this sample may be carry-over from other donors' samples.

This clonotype was counted a few times. Written as DNA, the CDR3 is TGTGCCAGTAGTGCCTCTAGACAGACCATGAACACTGAAGCTTTCTTT. It translates to CASSASRQTMNTEAFF. The chain has TRBV19 and TRBJ1-1, with D possibly TRBD1 on 5 matching bases. Germline V gene data show CDR1 as LNHDA and CDR2 as SQIVND (reference sequence). V was clipped by 5 bases and J by 0 bases, with 16 bases between them. This CDR3 region has 16 residues.

Note on this clonotype: With a much larger clone just one base away, this may be a read error. Since the CDR3 does not end with the conserved phenylalanine or tryptophan, this likely comes from a read error. The V and J genes are TRBV6-1 and TRBJ1-2; D gene unclear. The germline CDR1 and CDR2 sequences are MNHNS and SASEGT. Trimming took off 0 bases at V and 7 bases at J, with 12 bases between the two ends. The CDR3 loop spans 14 amino acids. CDR3 DNA sequence: TGTGCCAGCAGTGAAGCGGTAGTATCAGGTGGCTACACCTGC. It codes for CASSEAVVSGGYTC.

Only a few counts were recorded for this clonotype. The chain combines TRBV2 with TRBJ2-3; D is possibly TRBD1 (6 bases). From germline, CDR1 is SNHLY and CDR2 FYNNEI. V lost 8 bases to trimming and J lost 6 bases, with 9 bases between them. The CDR3 runs 11 residues. The CDR3 spells CASGQGDTQYF. The DNA for the CDR3 is TGTGCCAGCGGGCAGGGGGATACGCAGTATTTT.

This clonotype showed up many times. J is TRBJ2-6 and V is TRBV7-8; tentatively, D is TRBD1 or TRBD2 (5 bases each). This CDR3 contains 17 residues. V lost 10 bases to trimming and J lost 0 bases, with 19 bases between them. Germline values: CDR1 SGHVS, CDR2 FQNEAQ. CDR3 region: CATSWGTLSSGANVLTF. The DNA of the CDR3 is TGTGCCACCTCCTGGGGGACCTTAAGCTCTGGGGCCAACGTCCTGACTTTC.

This clonotype has only a few counts. The rearrangement uses TRBV5-6 and TRBJ2-3; D is possibly TRBD1 (5 bases). Germline-derived CDR1 and CDR2 are SGHDT and YYEEEE. There are 14 residues in the CDR3. The V gene lost 0 bases and the J gene lost 3 bases, with 8 bases spanning the gap. As DNA, the CDR3 is TGTGCCAGCAGCTTGGGACAGTCGACAGATACGCAGTATTTT. Its translation is CASSLGQSTDTQYF.

The chain combines TRBV20-1 with TRBJ1-1; a weak D match, TRBD1 (5 bases). Per germline, CDR1 DFQATT and CDR2 SNEGSKA (reference sequence). The V and J ends lost 5 bases and 5 bases respectively, with 12 bases between them. This CDR3 has 12 residues. The CDR3 loop reads CSAVGVGTEAFF. The CDR3 bases are TGCAGTGCTGTAGGGGTAGGGACTGAAGCTTTCTTT.

This clonotype was counted many times. This CDR3 is CASSPGMNTEAFF. In nucleotides, the CDR3 is TGTGCCAGCAGCCCAGGTATGAACACTGAAGCTTTCTTT. This rearrangement joins TRBV12-3 or TRBV12-4 to TRBJ1-1; D is undetermined. V dropped 6 bases and J dropped 0 bases, with 8 bases sitting between them. The CDR3 extends over 13 amino acids.

V gene TRBV5-1 combines with J gene TRBJ1-2, with 9 bases lining up with TRBD1. This CDR3 is built from 14 residues. The junction had 7 bases not matched to a gene; V was cut back by 4 bases and J by 6 bases. Germline lookup yields CDR1 SGHRS and CDR2 YFSETQ. CDR3 bases: TGCGCCAGCAGCACCACCGGGACAGGGCATGGCTACACCTTC. It is translated as CASSTTGTGHGYTF.

This clonotype has a handful of counts. The V call is TRBV28, the J call TRBJ2-1; D unclear. V lost 3 bases and J lost 6, with 12 bases in between. Germline V gives CDR1 MDHEN, CDR2 SYDVKM. CDR3 size: 14 residues. The CDR3 region has the DNA TGTGCCAGCAGTTTTGATGATAGTATCAATGAGCAGTTCTTC. Encoded protein: CASSFDDSINEQFF.

In its sample, this clonotype was seen many times. The chain recombines TRBV7-2 with TRBJ2-7, with TRBD2 identical over 13 bases. The J segment lost 8 bases and the V segment lost 1 base, leaving 2 bases of the junction unmatched. CDR1 and CDR2 from the germline V gene are SGHTA and FQGNSA. The CDR3 totals 14 residues. The CDR3 sequence is CASSLGLAGGKQYF. Written as DNA, the CDR3 is TGTGCCAGCAGCTTAGGACTAGCGGGAGGAAAGCAGTACTTC.

This clonotype has a count of ten or more. The chain has TRBV6-2 or TRBV6-3 and TRBJ2-7; a possible D gene is TRBD2 (5 bases). This CDR3 is 12 amino acids long. Germline V gene lookup returns CDR1 MNHEY and CDR2 SVGEGT. Trimming removed 6 bases from V and 1 base from J, with 7 bases in between. Here the CDR3 reads CASRRESYEQYF. CDR3 bases: TGTGCCAGCAGGAGGGAGTCCTACGAGCAGTACTTC.

This clonotype was found many times. The chain combines TRBV7-9 with TRBJ1-2; D is ambiguous. Trimming removed 2 bases from V and 2 bases from J, with 9 bases in between. The germline CDR1 and CDR2 sequences are SEHNR and FQNEAQ (reference sequence). The CDR3 sequence is 14 residues long. The CDR3 protein is CASSLPGRNYGYTF. CDR3 nucleotides: TGTGCCAGCAGCTTACCAGGCAGGAACTATGGCTACACCTTC.

The genes are TRBV19 and TRBJ1-1; no definite D call. The germline V and J ends were trimmed by 3 bases and 8 bases, with 7 bases remaining between them. The germline CDR1 and CDR2 sequences are LNHDA and SQIVND (reference sequence). The CDR3 spans 11 residues. DNA for the CDR3: TGTGCCAGTAGTATTCTAAGAGAAGCTTTCTTT. Translation gives CASSILREAFF.

This clonotype came up a few times. The rearrangement uses TRBV29-1 and TRBJ2-1; no reliable D call. Deletions cut 1 base from V and 6 bases from J, with 13 bases between. Per germline, CDR1 SQVTM and CDR2 ANQGSEA. This CDR3 is built from 14 residues. In nucleotides, the CDR3 is TGCAGCGTTGAAGTTTCTAGTTCCGGCAATGAGCAGTTCTTC. This codes for CSVEVSSSGNEQFF.

This clonotype was seen a handful of times. V is TRBV29-1 and J is TRBJ1-2; D not resolved. Germline CDR1 reads SQVTM; CDR2 reads ANQGSEA. The CDR3 extends over 12 amino acids. V dropped 4 bases and J dropped 7 bases, with 13 bases sitting between them. CDR3 nucleotide sequence: TGCAGCGTTGTAGCAGGTGAGGGTGGCTACACCTTC. Translated: CSVVAGEGGYTF.

This clonotype occurred many times. The chain carries TRBV27 and TRBJ2-7; the D gene is possibly TRBD2 (6 bases). This CDR3 is built from 15 residues. The germline CDR1 and CDR2 sequences are MNHEY and SMNVEV (reference sequence). Trimming took 3 bases from V and 1 from J, leaving 13 bases between them. Here the CDR3 reads CASSFGSGISYEQYF. CDR3 nucleotide sequence: TGTGCCAGCAGTTTTGGTAGCGGAATTTCCTACGAGCAGTACTTC.

This clonotype was observed many times. The V and J genes are TRBV15 and TRBJ2-1, with 9 positions matching TRBD2. The CDR3 contains 20 residues. Germline V gene sequence: CDR1 LNHNV, CDR2 YYDKDF (reference sequence). Losses at the gene ends were 0 bases for V and 6 bases for J; bases not matched to a gene: 18. The CDR3 bases are TGTGCCACCAGCAGAGATTTATTGGCTAGCGGGGATTCGTTCGGCAATGAGCAGTTCTTC. Translated: CATSRDLLASGDSFGNEQFF.

This clonotype was counted ten times or more. The V and J genes are TRBV7-9 and TRBJ2-7, with D uncertain. V gave up 5 bases and J gave up 2 bases, with 16 bases separating them. Germline V CDR1 and CDR2: SEHNR, FQNEAQ (reference sequence). The CDR3 loop spans 15 amino acids. This chain's CDR3 is CASSARDNSPYEQYF. DNA of the CDR3: TGTGCCAGCAGCGCACGAGACAATTCCCCCTACGAGCAGTACTTC.

Many counts were recorded for this clonotype. The chain links TRBV28 to TRBJ1-5; 7 nucleotides agree with TRBD1. With 7 bases clipped from V and 6 bases from J, the junction kept 15 bases outside the gene matches. The CDR3 totals 16 residues. Germline-derived CDR1 and CDR2 are MDHEN and SYDVKM. The CDR3 DNA is TGTGCCAGCACCGCGGGGTCGAGAGGGGGCAGTCAGCCCCAGCATTTT. This sequence encodes CASTAGSRGGSQPQHF.

Many counts were recorded for this clonotype. The rearrangement links TRBV29-1 to TRBJ2-5; 13 bases match TRBD2. V lost 6 bases, J lost 5 bases, and 18 bases stayed unmatched. Germline CDR1 reads SQVTM; CDR2 reads ANQGSEA. CDR3 length: 18 residues. DNA for the CDR3: TGCAGCGTCGACCGCGGGGGAAGGACTAGCGGGAGATGGGAGACCCAGTACTTC. Translating gives CSVDRGGRTSGRWETQYF.

The chain links TRBV9 to TRBJ2-7, with a possible D match to TRBD1 (6 bases). Germline CDR1 and CDR2: SGDLS and YYNGEE. CDR3 size: 14 residues. The ends were cut back, 0 bases at V and 2 bases at J, with 9 bases in the middle. The CDR3 nucleotides are TGTGCCAGCAGCGTAGTGGACAGCACCTACGAGCAGTACTTC. Amino acid sequence: CASSVVDSTYEQYF.

This clonotype was seen ten or more times. The chain uses TRBV28 and TRBJ2-7; tentative D call: TRBD1 (5 bases). V lost 4 bases to trimming and J lost 9 bases, with 10 bases between them. Looked up from germline, CDR1 is MDHEN and CDR2 is SYDVKM. This CDR3 has 11 amino acids. In DNA, the CDR3 is TGTGCCAGCAGTTCCGCTCAGGGGCAGTACTTC. It encodes CASSSAQGQYF. The variable domain in full, with the rest retrieved from reference TRBV28 and TRBJ2-7, is DVKVTQSSRYLVKRTGEKVFLECVQDMDHENMFWYRQDPGLGLRLIYFSYDVKMKEKGDIPEGYSVSREKKERFSLILESASTNQTSMYLCASSSAQGQYFGPGTRLTVT.